Listed below are T cell receptor beta chains from one sample, sequenced in a study of blood T cell repertoires in COVID-19. Measured with immunoSEQ multiplex PCR; TCRdb has only the in-frame clones, and not every one. This sample carries about 270,000 clones, approximately 90% of them seen once, and the ten largest clones take roughly 4.3%. The sequenced sample consisted of PBMCs or T cells enriched from blood (not recorded which). These receptors came from a woman in her 30s with acute COVID-19. Each CDR3 is given with its conserved first and last residue. A D gene is named only where the DNA matches it firmly. Size is stated for part of the rows, as once, few or many counts, or as a class when the clone is expanded.

j_call d_call clone_size v_call cdr3_aa cdr3_nt
TRBJ2-4 TRBD2 . TRBV3-1/TRBV3-2 CASSQVLYSGSMDIQYF TGTGCCAGCAGCCAAGTTCTTTATAGCGGGAGCATGGACATTCAGTACTTC
TRBJ2-3 TRBD1 . TRBV28 CASSHGSDRGDTQYF TGTGCCAGCAGCCACGGAAGCGACAGGGGTGATACGCAGTATTTT
TRBJ2-7 TRBD2 . TRBV28 CASSPPLLAGPSYEQYF TGTGCCAGCAGTCCTCCCCTCCTAGCGGGCCCCTCCTACGAGCAGTACTTC
TRBJ2-7 . . TRBV4-1 CASRETVLSSYEQYF TGCGCCAGCAGGGAGACAGTTCTCAGCTCCTACGAGCAGTACTTC
TRBJ2-1 TRBD2 . TRBV5-1 CASSDLAGVINEQFF TGCGCCAGCAGCGATCTAGCGGGAGTTATTAATGAGCAGTTCTTC
TRBJ2-6 TRBD1 . TRBV7-3 CASSLRGQGASSGANVLTF TGTGCCAGCAGCCTCAGAGGACAGGGGGCTTCTTCCGGGGCCAACGTCCTGACTTTC
TRBJ1-5 . . TRBV11-2 CASSLDLQVFQPQHF TGTGCCAGCAGCTTAGATCTCCAGGTTTTCCAGCCCCAGCATTTT
TRBJ2-1 . . TRBV24-1 CATSESGSNYNEQFF TGTGCCACCAGTGAATCCGGGAGTAACTACAATGAGCAGTTCTTC
TRBJ2-5 . . TRBV6-1 CASSDQGWEKTQYF TGTGCCAGCAGTGATCAGGGGTGGGAAAAGACCCAGTACTTC
TRBJ1-2 TRBD1 . TRBV4-2 CASSQDLGLGTGGGYTF TGTGCCAGCAGCCAAGATCTGGGTCTTGGGACAGGGGGCGGCTACACCTTC
TRBJ2-3 . . TRBV28 CASSPSRGDTQYF TGTGCCAGCAGCCCTAGTCGAGGGGATACGCAGTATTTT
TRBJ2-7 . . TRBV19 CASSHFRSPLYEQYF TGTGCCAGTAGCCACTTTCGTTCCCCCCTCTACGAGCAGTACTTC
TRBJ2-7 TRBD2 once TRBV27 CASSTRTSGMFGDYEQYF TGTGCCAGCAGTACCAGGACTAGCGGGATGTTCGGGGACTACGAGCAGTACTTC
TRBJ1-1 . . TRBV19 CASSIAAVNTEAFF TGTGCCAGTAGTATAGCGGCGGTGAACACTGAAGCTTTCTTT
TRBJ2-1 TRBD2 . TRBV10-2 CASRTSGNYNEQFF TGCGCCAGCCGGACTAGCGGAAACTACAATGAGCAGTTCTTC
TRBJ1-1 TRBD1 medium-sized TRBV6-5 CASSYPGTGPDTEAFF TGTGCCAGCAGTTACCCCGGGACAGGGCCCGACACTGAAGCTTTCTTT
TRBJ1-3 TRBD1 . TRBV5-1 CASSLTGEGGYTIYF TGCGCCAGCAGCTTGACAGGGGAAGGAGGATACACCATATATTTT
TRBJ1-1 . . TRBV4-1 CASSQDVSKISAFF TGCGCCAGCAGCCAAGATGTGAGTAAAATTTCGGCTTTCTTT
TRBJ2-3 TRBD2 . TRBV27 CASSPTSTSTDTQYF TGTGCCAGCAGTCCGACTAGCACTAGCACAGATACGCAGTATTTT
TRBJ2-4 . . TRBV28 CASRGLENIQYF TGTGCCAGCAGAGGACTGGAAAACATTCAGTACTTC
TRBJ1-4 . . TRBV5-1 CASSSGSGVLTNEKLFF TGCGCCAGCAGCTCGGGGAGCGGGGTACTAACTAATGAAAAACTGTTTTTT
TRBJ1-2 TRBD1 . TRBV5-1 CASSHSLGTGNTNYGYTF TGCGCCAGCTCCCACTCCCTTGGGACAGGCAATACTAACTATGGCTACACCTTC
TRBJ2-1 TRBD1 . TRBV4-1 CASSHQQGQGAYNEQFF TGCGCCAGCAGCCACCAACAGGGACAGGGGGCCTACAATGAGCAGTTCTTC
TRBJ2-3 . . TRBV3-1/TRBV3-2 CASSQADYIGSTDTQYF TGTGCCAGCAGCCAAGCCGACTATATAGGCTCCACAGATACGCAGTATTTT
TRBJ2-7 TRBD1 . TRBV30 CAWTYPGQAYEQYF TGTGCCTGGACTTACCCCGGACAGGCCTACGAGCAGTACTTC
TRBJ1-4 . . TRBV7-9 CASSYTGEKLFF TGTGCCAGCAGCTATACAGGGGAAAAACTGTTTTTT
TRBJ2-3 TRBD2 . TRBV7-9 CASSFVSGKSDTQYF TGTGCCAGCAGCTTCGTTAGCGGGAAATCAGATACGCAGTATTTT
TRBJ1-6 . . TRBV2 CATTGNHSPLHF TGTGCCACCACCGGGAATCATTCACCCCTCCACTTT
TRBJ2-5 . . TRBV5-8 CASSGYGYQETQYF TGTGCCAGCAGCGGTTACGGGTACCAAGAGACCCAGTACTTC
TRBJ2-1 . few TRBV9 CASSVGPGFSYNEQFF TGTGCCAGCAGCGTAGGTCCAGGTTTCTCCTACAATGAGCAGTTCTTC
TRBJ1-6 TRBD1 once TRBV12-3/TRBV12-4 CASSQGVSPLHF TGTGCCAGCAGCCAGGGGGTTTCACCCCTCCACTTT
TRBJ1-1 TRBD1 . TRBV9 CASSVLGRGVNTEAFF TGTGCCAGCAGCGTGCTAGGCAGGGGGGTGAACACTGAAGCTTTCTTT
TRBJ2-7 . . TRBV7-6 CASSLDPSVLYEQYF TGTGCCAGCAGCTTAGATCCTAGCGTATTGTACGAGCAGTACTTC
TRBJ2-5 . . TRBV18 CASSPPQYQETQYF TGTGCCAGCTCACCCCCTCAGTACCAAGAGACCCAGTACTTC
TRBJ2-7 TRBD1 . TRBV28 CASSWTGQVYEQYF TGTGCCAGCAGCTGGACAGGGCAGGTCTACGAGCAGTACTTC
TRBJ2-6 . . TRBV10-3 CAISAEDFGSGANVLTF TGTGCCATCAGTGCCGAGGATTTTGGCTCTGGGGCCAACGTCCTGACTTTC
TRBJ2-3 TRBD2 few TRBV7-9 CASSARLGREYF TGTGCCAGCAGCGCACGTCTAGGGAGGGAGTATTTT
TRBJ2-1 TRBD2 . TRBV14 CASTELAGVVVNEQFF TGTGCCAGCACCGAACTAGCGGGAGTTGTGGTGAATGAGCAGTTCTTC
TRBJ1-1 . . TRBV29-1 CSAGEGRDTEAFF TGCAGCGCCGGAGAGGGGAGGGACACTGAAGCTTTCTTT
TRBJ2-1 TRBD2 once TRBV5-1 CASSFLAGGEYNEQFF TGCGCCAGCAGCTTTTTAGCGGGAGGGGAGTACAATGAGCAGTTCTTC
TRBJ1-3 TRBD1 . TRBV28 CASSFIPGQGFGNTIYF TGTGCCAGCAGTTTTATTCCGGGACAGGGTTTTGGAAACACCATATATTTT
TRBJ2-5 TRBD1 once TRBV18 CASSPITGGSETQYF TGTGCCAGCTCACCCATCACAGGGGGCTCAGAGACCCAGTACTTC
TRBJ1-3 . few TRBV6-1 CASSEGGLGGNTIYF TGTGCCAGCAGTGAAGGCGGACTAGGTGGAAACACCATATATTTT